The 28 T cell receptor beta chains listed next were all sequenced from one sample in a study of blood T cell repertoires in COVID-19. The data were produced by immunoSEQ multiplex PCR, yet TCRdb's version contains in-frame clones alone and is incomplete. Of fewer than 200,000 clones in the sample, about 85% were seen once. The specimen was peripheral blood. The receptors stem from a man aged 60-69 years who had recovered from COVID-19.

The chain uses TRBV11-3 and TRBJ2-1; perhaps TRBD2 as D (7 bases). CDR1 and CDR2 (germline): SGHNT, YENEEA. The V end was cut by 5 bases, the J end by 7 bases, with 18 bases between. There are 15 residues in the CDR3. In nucleotides, the CDR3 is TGTGCCAGCAGCCCCCTAGGGGGGGGAGGGAATGAGCAGTTCTTC. Protein product: CASSPLGGGGNEQFF.

This clone was found once. The chain employs TRBV19 and TRBJ2-7; D not resolved. The CDR3 consists of 14 residues. CDR1 is LNHDA and CDR2 is SQIVND in the germline V gene (reference sequence). Trimming took 2 bases from V and 0 from J, leaving 8 bases between them. The DNA of the CDR3 is TGTGCCAGTAGTATAATGGAGAGCTCCTACGAGCAGTACTTC. Translated: CASSIMESSYEQYF.

The chain recombines TRBV27 with TRBJ2-7; D call uncertain. Per germline, CDR1 MNHEY and CDR2 SMNVEV (reference sequence). The V gene lost 5 bases and the J gene lost 5 bases, with 13 bases spanning the gap. The CDR3 is 13 residues long. CDR3 protein: CASSPPPRNEQYF. In DNA, the CDR3 is TGTGCCAGCAGTCCCCCGCCCAGGAACGAGCAGTACTTC.

The gene calls are TRBV30 and TRBJ2-5; 10 bases map to TRBD2. Germline V gene lookup returns CDR1 GTSNPN and CDR2 SVGIG (reference sequence). The V gene end was trimmed by 1 base and the J gene end by 4 bases; junction bases not matched to a gene: 6. This CDR3 has 15 residues. This CDR3 reads CAWSGAGGPIETQYF. In nucleotides, the CDR3 is TGTGCCTGGAGTGGAGCGGGGGGGCCTATAGAGACCCAGTACTTC.

The chain recombines TRBV3-1 (or the pseudogene TRBV3-2) with TRBJ2-1, with 12 bases aligning to TRBD1. This CDR3 comprises 16 residues. The V gene end was trimmed by 5 bases and the J gene end by 9 bases; junction bases not matched to a gene: 11. The germline CDR1 and CDR2 sequences are LGHDT and YNNKEL (reference sequence). This chain's CDR3 is CASSLDRDRGRGEQFF. The CDR3 DNA follows: TGTGCCAGCAGCTTGGACCGGGACAGGGGGCGAGGTGAGCAGTTCTTC.

This rearrangement joins TRBV11-2 to TRBJ1-6, with 7 bases identical to TRBD1. V shed 3 bases, J shed 7 bases, and the junction held 3 bases outside the gene matches. From germline, CDR1 is SGHAT and CDR2 FQNNGV. There are 14 residues in the CDR3. This CDR3 is CASSLDRLNSPLHF. The DNA for the CDR3 is TGTGCCAGCAGCTTGGACAGGCTAAATTCACCCCTCCACTTT.

This sequence joins TRBV27 and TRBJ2-5; 9 bases line up with TRBD2. The J segment lost 5 bases and the V segment lost 5 bases, leaving 9 bases of the junction unmatched. The germline gives CDR1 MNHEY, CDR2 SMNVEV (reference sequence). The CDR3 is 15 residues long. CDR3 sequence reads: CASSIQAGGGETQYF. CDR3 sequence (DNA): TGTGCCAGCAGTATACAAGCGGGGGGCGGGGAGACCCAGTACTTC.

The V and J genes are TRBV5-5 and TRBJ2-1; 7 nucleotides line up with TRBD1. The CDR3 is made up of 16 amino acids. CDR1 is SGHKS and CDR2 is YYEKEE in the germline V gene (reference sequence). J lost 7 bases, V lost 2 bases, and 12 bases had no gene match. In nucleotides, the CDR3 is TGTGCCAGCAGCTTTCAAGGGGGCTCTATATCGAATGAGCAGTTCTTC. Amino acids: CASSFQGGSISNEQFF. The entire variable domain, with the rest obtained from reference TRBV5-5 and TRBJ2-1, is as follows: DAGVTQSPTHLIKTRGQQVTLRCSPISGHKSVSWYQQVLGQGPQFIFQYYEKEERGRGNFPDRFSARQFPNYSSELNVNALLLGDSALYLCASSFQGGSISNEQFFGPGTRLTVL.

This clone was recorded once. The gene calls are TRBV7-2 and TRBJ1-3, with a possible D match to TRBD1 (5 bases). Germline V gene sequence: CDR1 SGHTA, CDR2 FQGNSA. This CDR3 has 14 residues. The ends were cut back, 4 bases at V and 9 bases at J, with 16 bases in the middle. CDR3 coding DNA: TGTGCCAGCAGCTCCGACAGCTTAGGGTTCACCATATATTTT. This encodes CASSSDSLGFTIYF.

The chain recombines TRBV7-3 with TRBJ2-7, with 9 bases lining up with TRBD1. The germline V gene has CDR1 SGHTA and CDR2 FQGTGA. Trimming took 4 bases from V and 5 from J; bases not matched to a gene: 9. CDR3 size: 15 residues. The CDR3 DNA reads TGTGCCAGCAGCTCACCGGGACAGGGCGGAGACGAGCAGTACTTC. Translating it yields CASSSPGQGGDEQYF.

The chain links TRBV11-2 to TRBJ2-7; 12 bases align to TRBD2. CDR1 is SGHAT and CDR2 is FQNNGV in the germline V gene. This CDR3 spans 17 amino acids. Trimming took 2 bases from V and 6 from J; bases not matched to a gene: 11. The CDR3 loop reads CASSLSPSSTSGGEQYF. CDR3 nucleotide sequence: TGTGCCAGCAGCTTAAGCCCCAGCTCGACTAGCGGGGGCGAGCAGTACTTC.

CDR3 sequence: CASSLTLAGGRNEQFF. Written as DNA, the CDR3 is TGTGCCAGCAGCTTAACTTTAGCGGGGGGTCGGAATGAGCAGTTCTTC. The rearrangement joins TRBV7-3 to TRBJ2-1; 10 nucleotides align to TRBD2. Germline values: CDR1 SGHTA, CDR2 FQGTGA. The CDR3 has 16 amino acids. The V gene end was trimmed by 0 bases and the J gene end by 7 bases; junction bases not matched to a gene: 6. Together with reference TRBV7-3 and TRBJ2-1, the CDR3 gives the full variable domain: GAGVSQTPSNKVTEKGKYVELRCDPISGHTALYWYRQSLGQGPEFLIYFQGTGAADDSGLPNDRFFAVRPEGSVSTLKIQRTERGDSAVYLCASSLTLAGGRNEQFFGPGTRLTVL.

This chain uses TRBV29-1 with TRBJ2-1; possibly TRBD2 for D (6 bases). V lost 4 bases, J lost 2 bases, and 9 bases lay in between. This CDR3 region has 13 residues. Germline lookup yields CDR1 SQVTM and CDR2 ANQGSEA. CDR3 region: CSVGAGPYNEQFF. The DNA of the CDR3 is TGCAGCGTTGGAGCGGGCCCCTACAATGAGCAGTTCTTC.

The rearrangement uses TRBV7-9 and TRBJ1-2; D remains unclear. Germline-derived CDR1 and CDR2 are SEHNR and FQNEAQ (reference sequence). V lost 1 base to trimming and J lost 4 bases, with 16 bases between them. The CDR3 loop spans 16 amino acids. Written as DNA, the CDR3 is TGTGCCAGCAGCTTAGGAACGGGCGGGGTTGTCTATGGCTACACCTTC. It codes for CASSLGTGGVVYGYTF.

The chain couples TRBV7-3 to TRBJ2-5; D not resolved. This CDR3 region has 13 residues. Germline loops: CDR1 SGHTA, CDR2 FQGTGA. The V end was cut by 5 bases, the J end by 3 bases, with 10 bases between. DNA of the CDR3: TGTGCCAGCAGCGTGAGCCGAGAAGAGACCCAGTACTTC. This translates into CASSVSREETQYF.

The chain carries TRBV9 and TRBJ2-5; D ambiguous. V was clipped by 0 bases and J by 5 bases, with 11 bases between them. This CDR3 is 14 amino acids long. Germline V gene lookup returns CDR1 SGDLS and CDR2 YYNGEE. Here the CDR3 reads CASSVGPSEETQYF. Here the CDR3 DNA reads TGTGCCAGCAGCGTAGGACCTAGTGAGGAGACCCAGTACTTC.

V is TRBV9 and J is TRBJ1-2; D perhaps matches TRBD1 (6 bases). This CDR3 is 15 amino acids long. CDR1 and CDR2 from the germline V gene are SGDLS and YYNGEE. V lost 2 bases to trimming and J lost 1 base, with 12 bases between them. In nucleotides, the CDR3 is TGTGCCAGCAGCGTTGACAGGACCCTTAACTATGGCTACACCTTC. Residues: CASSVDRTLNYGYTF.

Here the CDR3 reads CASSLGQVETQYF. The DNA of the CDR3 is TGTGCCAGCAGTTTGGGACAGGTAGAGACCCAGTACTTC. V and J are TRBV12-3 or TRBV12-4 and TRBJ2-5, with 8 bases lining up with TRBD1. The CDR3 sequence is 13 residues long. V was pared by 3 bases and J by 4 bases, with 1 base of the junction left unmatched.

The chain combines TRBV29-1 with TRBJ1-1; no reliable D call. The CDR3 consists of 13 residues. Germline-derived CDR1 and CDR2 are SQVTM and ANQGSEA. The V and J ends lost 6 bases and 5 bases respectively, with 16 bases between them. The CDR3 region has the DNA TGCAGCGTGGTTGGGTCGGGGAGGACTGAAGCTTTCTTT. Translation: CSVVGSGRTEAFF.

This chain joins TRBV7-3 and TRBJ2-1; D is perhaps TRBD1 (6 bases). CDR3 length: 14 residues. CDR1 and CDR2 from the germline V gene are SGHTA and FQGTGA. Trimming stripped 2 bases from V and 6 bases from J, with 11 bases between. CDR3 region: CASSLSGVGNEQFF. CDR3 DNA sequence: TGTGCCAGCAGCTTATCAGGGGTGGGCAATGAGCAGTTCTTC.

The rearrangement uses TRBV3-1 (or the pseudogene TRBV3-2) and TRBJ1-1; 9 nucleotides match TRBD1. The CDR3 loop spans 15 amino acids. Germline-derived CDR1 and CDR2 are LGHDT and YNNKEL (reference sequence). The ends lost 2 bases at V and 2 bases at J; junction bases unmatched: 3. The CDR3 DNA reads TGTGCCAGCAGCCAACTTACAGGGGGCAACACTGAAGCTTTCTTT. This encodes CASSQLTGGNTEAFF.

The rearrangement joins TRBV7-2 to TRBJ2-5, with D possibly TRBD2 on 6 matching bases. The V gene's germline CDR1 is SGHTA and CDR2 FQGNSA. The CDR3 is 14 residues long. V was pared by 2 bases and J by 5 bases, with 12 bases between. The DNA of the CDR3 is TGTGCCAGCAGCTTACAGGGTGGAGGGGAGACCCAGTACTTC. Translating gives CASSLQGGGETQYF. Drawing the rest from reference TRBV7-2 and TRBJ2-5, the complete variable domain is GAGVSQSPSNKVTEKGKDVELRCDPISGHTALYWYRQSLGQGLEFLIYFQGNSAPDKSGLPSDRFSAERTGGSVSTLTIQRTQQEDSAVYLCASSLQGGGETQYFGPGTRLLVL.

The V call is TRBV5-1, the J call TRBJ1-1, with 7 positions matching TRBD1. V lost 3 bases, J lost 1 base, and 6 bases stayed unmatched. This CDR3 has 15 residues. From germline, CDR1 is SGHRS and CDR2 YFSETQ. The CDR3 loop is CASSSGTEPNTEAFF. The CDR3 coding sequence is TGCGCCAGCAGCTCTGGGACAGAGCCGAACACTGAAGCTTTCTTT.

The rearrangement joins TRBV6-2 or TRBV6-3 to TRBJ1-4, with 10 positions matching TRBD1. CDR3 length: 14 amino acids. From germline, CDR1 is MNHEY and CDR2 SVGEGT. V lost 4 bases to trimming and J lost 8 bases; unmatched junction nucleotides: 4. CDR3 sequence (DNA): TGTGCCAGCAGTTCGACAGGGGGCAGCGAAAAACTGTTTTTT. It specifies CASSSTGGSEKLFF.

The chain is built from TRBV19 and TRBJ2-1; the match to TRBD2 covers 7 bases. CDR3 length: 15 amino acids. The germline V gene has CDR1 LNHDA and CDR2 SQIVND (reference sequence). The V and J ends lost 3 bases and 2 bases, in that order; junction bases with no gene match: 4. The CDR3 DNA follows: TGTGCCAGTAGTATTTGGGGGGGGGCCTACAATGAGCAGTTCTTC. It specifies CASSIWGGAYNEQFF.

This clone was observed a few times. V and J are TRBV7-3 and TRBJ1-5; D gene ambiguous. V was cut by 4 bases and J by 5 bases, with 12 bases left in between. CDR1 is SGHTA and CDR2 is FQGTGA in the germline V gene. The CDR3 extends over 14 amino acids. The chain's CDR3 is CASSSYSLYQPQHF. The CDR3 nucleotides are TGTGCCAGCAGCTCATACAGTTTATATCAGCCCCAGCATTTT.

The chain joins TRBV6-5 to TRBJ1-3; 12 bases map to TRBD1. Germline lookup yields CDR1 MNHEY and CDR2 SVGAGI. V was clipped by 6 bases and J by 5 bases; unmatched bases: 5. This CDR3 region has 15 residues. This CDR3 is CASRPGQGARNTIYF. Here the CDR3 DNA reads TGTGCCAGCAGACCGGGACAGGGGGCGAGAAACACCATATATTTT.

The gene calls are TRBV11-3 and TRBJ2-3; 10 bases are shared with TRBD2. CDR3 length equals 15 residues. J was trimmed by 0 bases and V by 5 bases; bases with no gene match: 2. CDR1 is SGHNT, CDR2 YENEEA, per germline. In DNA form, the CDR3 reads TGTGCCAGCAGCCCGGGACTAGCGAGCACAGATACGCAGTATTTT. It is translated as CASSPGLASTDTQYF.